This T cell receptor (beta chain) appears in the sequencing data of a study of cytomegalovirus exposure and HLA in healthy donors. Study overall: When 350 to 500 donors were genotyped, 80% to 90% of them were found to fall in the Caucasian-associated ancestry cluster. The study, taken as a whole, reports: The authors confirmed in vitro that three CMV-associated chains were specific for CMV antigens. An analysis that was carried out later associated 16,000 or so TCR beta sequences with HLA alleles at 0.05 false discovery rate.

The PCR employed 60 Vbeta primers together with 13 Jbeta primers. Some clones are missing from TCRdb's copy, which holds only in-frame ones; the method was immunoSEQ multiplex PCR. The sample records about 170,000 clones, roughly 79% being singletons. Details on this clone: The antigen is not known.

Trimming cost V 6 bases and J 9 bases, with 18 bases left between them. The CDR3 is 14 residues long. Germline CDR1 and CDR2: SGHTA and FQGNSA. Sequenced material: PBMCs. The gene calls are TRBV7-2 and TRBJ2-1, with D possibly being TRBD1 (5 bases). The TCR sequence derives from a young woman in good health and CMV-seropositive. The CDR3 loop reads CASRVLGRVFEQFF. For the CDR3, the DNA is TGTGCCAGCAGAGTACTGGGCAGGGTTTTTGAGCAGTTCTTC.